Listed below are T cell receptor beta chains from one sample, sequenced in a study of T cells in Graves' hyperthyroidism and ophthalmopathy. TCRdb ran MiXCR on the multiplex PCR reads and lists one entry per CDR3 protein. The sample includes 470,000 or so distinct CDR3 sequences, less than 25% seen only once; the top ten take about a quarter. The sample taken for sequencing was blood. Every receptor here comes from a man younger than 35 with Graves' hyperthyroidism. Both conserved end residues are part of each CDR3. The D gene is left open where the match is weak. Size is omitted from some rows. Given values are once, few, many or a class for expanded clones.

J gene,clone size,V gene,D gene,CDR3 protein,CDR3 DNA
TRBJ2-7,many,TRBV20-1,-,CSVRRSYEQYF,TGCAGTGTGCGCAGATCCTACGAGCAGTACTTC
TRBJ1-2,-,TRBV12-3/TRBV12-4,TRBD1,CASSYPGQGYYGYTF,TGTGCCAGCAGTTACCCCGGACAGGGATACTATGGCTACACCTTC
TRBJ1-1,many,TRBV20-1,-,CSASTVPPEAFF,TGCAGTGCTAGTACAGTCCCTCCTGAAGCTTTCTTT
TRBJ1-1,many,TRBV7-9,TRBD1,CASSPKKTGGNWTEAFF,TGTGCCAGCAGCCCGAAAAAGACAGGGGGAAATTGGACTGAAGCTTTCTTT
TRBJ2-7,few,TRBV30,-,CAWSVVGEQYF,TGTGCCTGGAGTGTAGTGGGCGAGCAGTACTTC
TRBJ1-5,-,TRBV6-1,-,CASSVGRVAGQPQHF,TGTGCCAGCAGTGTTGGCAGGGTGGCGGGTCAGCCCCAGCATTTT
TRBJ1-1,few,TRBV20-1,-,CSARVEGRQNTEAFF,TGCAGTGCTAGAGTAGAGGGGCGACAGAACACTGAAGCTTTCTTT
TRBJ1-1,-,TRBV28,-,CASSLYLAMNTEAFF,TGTGCCAGCAGTTTATATTTGGCCATGAACACTGAAGCTTTCTTT
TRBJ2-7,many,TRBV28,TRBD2,CASSLLGRDEQYF,TGTGCCAGCAGTCTACTCGGGAGGGACGAGCAGTACTTC
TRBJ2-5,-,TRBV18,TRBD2,CASSPASGAARETQYF,TGTGCCAGCTCACCAGCTAGCGGGGCTGCCCGGGAGACCCAGTACTTC
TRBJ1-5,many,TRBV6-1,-,CASSGEDQPQHF,TGTGCCAGCAGTGGGGAAGACCAGCCCCAGCATTTT
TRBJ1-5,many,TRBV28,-,CASSWVGRLSNQPQHF,TGTGCCAGCAGTTGGGTGGGTAGGCTTAGCAATCAGCCCCAGCATTTT
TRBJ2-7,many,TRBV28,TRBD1,CASSPGQGKHEQYF,TGTGCCAGCAGTCCCGGACAGGGGAAACACGAGCAGTACTTC
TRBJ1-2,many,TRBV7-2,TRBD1,CASSSDRGREGYTF,TGTGCCAGCAGCTCGGACAGGGGTCGGGAGGGCTACACCTTC
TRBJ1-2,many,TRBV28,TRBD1,CASSLPGQIYGYTF,TGTGCCAGCAGTTTGCCGGGACAGATCTATGGCTACACCTTC
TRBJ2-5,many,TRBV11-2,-,CASSPGGQEAQYF,TGTGCCAGCAGCCCAGGCGGTCAAGAGGCCCAGTACTTC